This T cell receptor beta chain is from a study of identical twins. Broader study findings: Fewer insertions were carried by abundant cord blood beta clonotypes, but none was seen in memory repertoires.

A single record per CDR3 protein comes from TCRdb applying MiXCR to the 5' RACE reads. The sample shows a few hundred thousand distinct CDR3 sequences, roughly 7.1% of them seen only once. Trimming removed 1 base from V and 0 bases from J, with 28 bases in between. CDR1 and CDR2 (germline): SGHNT, YENEEA. The CDR3 contains 22 residues. A few counts support this clonotype. Its antigen remains unidentified. The same sample was also studied in work on T cells expressing NK-cell markers.

This sequence joins TRBV11-3 and TRBJ2-1; no reliable D call. Specimen: CD8+ T cells sorted from blood. The source of this sequence is a woman under 30 in good health. This chain's CDR3 is CASSLVVGKEMNMTGSYNEQFF. In DNA form, the CDR3 reads TGTGCCAGCAGCTTAGTAGTAGGAAAGGAGATGAACATGACGGGCTCCTACAATGAGCAGTTCTTC. Drawing the rest from reference TRBV11-3 and TRBJ2-1, the complete variable domain is EAGVVQSPRYKIIEKKQPVAFWCNPISGHNTLYWYLQNLGQGPELLIRYENEEAVDDSQLPKDRFSAERLKGVDSTLKIQPAELGDSAVYLCASSLVVGKEMNMTGSYNEQFFGPGTRLTVL.